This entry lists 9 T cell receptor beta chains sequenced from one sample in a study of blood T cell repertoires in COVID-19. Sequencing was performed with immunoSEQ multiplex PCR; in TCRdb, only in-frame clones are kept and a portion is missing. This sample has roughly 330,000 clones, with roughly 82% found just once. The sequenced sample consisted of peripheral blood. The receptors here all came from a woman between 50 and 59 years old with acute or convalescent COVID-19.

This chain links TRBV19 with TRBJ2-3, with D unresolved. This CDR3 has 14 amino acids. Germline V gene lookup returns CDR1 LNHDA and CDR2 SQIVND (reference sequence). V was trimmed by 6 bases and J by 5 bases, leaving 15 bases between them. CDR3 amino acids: CASSESRFRDTQYF. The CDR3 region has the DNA TGTGCCAGTAGCGAATCGCGGTTCAGAGATACGCAGTATTTT.

The CDR3 is CASSLERDGRWGGEKLFF. In DNA, the CDR3 is TGTGCCAGCAGCTTAGAGCGGGACGGCCGATGGGGAGGTGAAAAACTGTTTTTT. The gene calls are TRBV7-2 and TRBJ1-4; a weak D match, TRBD1 (5 bases). Between the trimmed V and J ends, which lost 1 base and 7 bases, there was a span of 22 bases. CDR3 size: 18 residues. Per the germline V gene, CDR1 is SGHTA and CDR2 is FQGNSA.

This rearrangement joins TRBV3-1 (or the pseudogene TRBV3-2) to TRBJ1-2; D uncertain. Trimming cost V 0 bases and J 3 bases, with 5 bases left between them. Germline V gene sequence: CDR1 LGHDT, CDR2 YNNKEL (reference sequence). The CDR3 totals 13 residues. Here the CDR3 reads CASSQDRYYGYTF. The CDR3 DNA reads TGTGCCAGCAGCCAAGACAGATACTATGGCTACACCTTC.

CDR3 sequence: CASRSGTGGSYEQYF. In DNA, the CDR3 is TGTGCCAGCAGATCCGGGACAGGGGGTTCCTACGAGCAGTACTTC. The chain joins TRBV6-5 to TRBJ2-7, with 11 bases identical to TRBD1. Germline assignment: CDR1 MNHEY and CDR2 SVGAGI. The CDR3 loop spans 15 amino acids. Trimming took 6 bases from V and 1 from J; bases not matched to a gene: 5.

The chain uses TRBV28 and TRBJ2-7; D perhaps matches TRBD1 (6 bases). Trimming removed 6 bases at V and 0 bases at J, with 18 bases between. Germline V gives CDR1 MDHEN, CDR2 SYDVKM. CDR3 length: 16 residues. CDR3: CASSPDRDTGSYEQYF. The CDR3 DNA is TGTGCCAGCAGCCCTGACCGGGACACAGGCTCCTACGAGCAGTACTTC. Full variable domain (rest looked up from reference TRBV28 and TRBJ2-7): DVKVTQSSRYLVKRTGEKVFLECVQDMDHENMFWYRQDPGLGLRLIYFSYDVKMKEKGDIPEGYSVSREKKERFSLILESASTNQTSMYLCASSPDRDTGSYEQYFGPGTRLTVT.

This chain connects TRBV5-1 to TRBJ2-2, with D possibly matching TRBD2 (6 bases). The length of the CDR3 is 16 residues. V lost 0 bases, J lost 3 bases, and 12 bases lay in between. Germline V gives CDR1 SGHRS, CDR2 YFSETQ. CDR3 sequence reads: CASSLDGSGYTGELFF. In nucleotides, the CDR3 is TGCGCCAGCAGCTTGGATGGTAGCGGCTACACCGGGGAGCTGTTTTTT.

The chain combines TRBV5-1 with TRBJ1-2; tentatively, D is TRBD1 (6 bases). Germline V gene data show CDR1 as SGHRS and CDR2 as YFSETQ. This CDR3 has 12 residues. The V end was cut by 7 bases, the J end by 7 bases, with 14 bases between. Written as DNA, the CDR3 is TGCGCCAGCTCAACAGGGTGGGGTGGCTACACCTTC. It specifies CASSTGWGGYTF.

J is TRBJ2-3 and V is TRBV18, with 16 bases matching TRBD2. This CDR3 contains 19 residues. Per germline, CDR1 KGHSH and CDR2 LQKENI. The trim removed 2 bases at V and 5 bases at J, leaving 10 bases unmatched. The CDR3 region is CASSPSFGTSGRAQDTQYF. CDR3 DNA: TGTGCCAGCTCACCATCGTTCGGGACTAGCGGGAGGGCCCAAGATACGCAGTATTTT.

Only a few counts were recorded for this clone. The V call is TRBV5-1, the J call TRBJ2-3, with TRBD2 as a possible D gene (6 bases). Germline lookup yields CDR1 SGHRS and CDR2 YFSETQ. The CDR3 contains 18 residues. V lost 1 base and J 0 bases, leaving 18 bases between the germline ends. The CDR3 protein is CASSLLGGRADSTDTQYF. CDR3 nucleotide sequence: TGCGCCAGCAGCTTGTTGGGAGGAAGAGCGGACAGCACAGATACGCAGTATTTT.